This record looks at one TCR beta chain sequence and its context. Its binding antigen is unknown. This sequence may be a read error, since a much larger clone differs from it by one base. Spanning cysteine to phenylalanine, the CDR3 consists of 15 amino acids. Of all the DNA, just the CDR3 is kept, 45 bases in frame from base 1. The CDR1 and CDR2 encoded by the germline V gene are SGHVS and FNYEAQ. Trimmed from V: 5 bases; trimmed from J: 6 bases; junction bases lacking a gene match: 4. This sample was included in a study of T-cell reconstitution after alpha-beta-depleted transplantation in children (dated by TCRdb to 2016 to 2018). Looking at the study overall: Using TCR repertoire profiling, the study quantitatively followed how T-cell immune reconstitution unfolded in children after TCRalphabeta/CD19-depleted allogeneic hematopoietic cell transplantation. Summary of the overall study and its limitations: The high TCRbeta diversity at day 60 in some patients was ascribed to recipient T cells and intrathymic progenitors that had survived conditioning. The frequencies of hyperexpanded clones fell over the following months, and after one year, T-cell counts and TCRbeta diversity were mostly attributed to newly produced T cells. About two months after transplant, the apparently early recovery of alphabetaT-cell counts reportedly depended on just several hundred clones that had expanded rapidly and came from non-depleted graft cells.

The protocol used for the library was PCR. The listed sequencing device is Illumina HiSeq 2500. TCR libraries were prepared with molecular barcoding, using unique molecular identifiers to normalize TCRbeta repertoire quantification. Clones were called with MiXCR by TCRdb after fastp trimmed the public reads at Q25, and only in-frame beta chains were retained. When rows share a CDR3 protein, they turn into one entry using the most common DNA and genes. The sample table lists 44,000 or so distinct CDR3 sequences, around 8.8% of them with a count of one. About 26% of the sample is in the top ten clones. Taken with the paper, the label for time point translates to: day 60 (about 2 months) after transplantation. The treatment or condition label of this sample denotes: allogeneic hematopoietic cell transplantation with graft depleted of TCRalphabeta T cells and CD19 B cells. Transplant recipients were children who received TCRalphabeta/CD19-depleted allogeneic hematopoietic cell grafts.

The chain is assembled from TRBV7-6 and TRBJ2-1, with 13 middle bases fitting TRBD2. The clonotype comes from a male patient aged 2 to 9 who had a stem cell transplant for chronic granulomatous disease, so the T cells may come from the graft donor. The specimen comprised PBMCs, mostly from graft donor cells, sampled 60 days after TCRalphabeta/CD19-depleted stem cell transplant. The CDR3 region reads CASSPGLAGANEQFF. DNA sequence: TGTGCCAGCAGCCCCGGACTAGCGGGGGCCAATGAGCAGTTCTTC. The entire variable domain, with the stretches around the CDR3 drawn from the reference TRBV7-6 and TRBJ2-1 proteins, is GAGVSQSPRYKVTKRGQDVALRCDPISGHVSLYWYRQALGQGPEFLTYFNYEAQQDKSGLPNDRFSAERPEGSISTLTIQRTEQRDSAMYRCASSPGLAGANEQFFGPGTRLTVL.